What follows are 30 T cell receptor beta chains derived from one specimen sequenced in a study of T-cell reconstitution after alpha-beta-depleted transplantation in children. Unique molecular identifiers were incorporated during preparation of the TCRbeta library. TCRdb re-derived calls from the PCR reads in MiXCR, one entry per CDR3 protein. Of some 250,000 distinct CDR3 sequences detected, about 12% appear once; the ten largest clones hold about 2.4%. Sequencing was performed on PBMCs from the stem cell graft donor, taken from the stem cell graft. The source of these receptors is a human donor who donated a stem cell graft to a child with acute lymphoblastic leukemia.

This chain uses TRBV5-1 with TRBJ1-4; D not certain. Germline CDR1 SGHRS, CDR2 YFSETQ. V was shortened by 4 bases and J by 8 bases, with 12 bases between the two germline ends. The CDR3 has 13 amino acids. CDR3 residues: CASSQREGEKLFF. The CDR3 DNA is TGCGCCAGCAGCCAACGCGAGGGCGAAAAACTGTTTTTT.

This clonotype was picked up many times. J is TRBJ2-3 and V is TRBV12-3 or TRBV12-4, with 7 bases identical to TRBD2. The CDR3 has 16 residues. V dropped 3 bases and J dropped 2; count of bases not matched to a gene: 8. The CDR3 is CASSFILGGYTDTQYF. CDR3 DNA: TGTGCCAGCAGTTTTATTTTGGGGGGGTACACAGATACGCAGTATTTT.

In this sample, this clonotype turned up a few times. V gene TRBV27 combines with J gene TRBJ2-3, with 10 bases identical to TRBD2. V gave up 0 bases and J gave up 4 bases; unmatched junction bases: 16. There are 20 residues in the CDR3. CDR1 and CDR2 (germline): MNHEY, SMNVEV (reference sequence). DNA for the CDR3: TGTGCCAGCAGTTTATCCCCGGGACTAGCGACACTCCTTCCTCCAGATACGCAGTATTTT. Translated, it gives CASSLSPGLATLLPPDTQYF.

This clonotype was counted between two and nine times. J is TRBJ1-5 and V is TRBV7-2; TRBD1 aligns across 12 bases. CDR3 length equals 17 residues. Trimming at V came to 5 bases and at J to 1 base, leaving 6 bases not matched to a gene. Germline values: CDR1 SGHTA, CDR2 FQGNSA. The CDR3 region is CASSPGQGAQSNQPQHF. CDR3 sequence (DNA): TGTGCCAGCAGCCCGGGACAGGGGGCCCAGAGCAATCAGCCCCAGCATTTT.

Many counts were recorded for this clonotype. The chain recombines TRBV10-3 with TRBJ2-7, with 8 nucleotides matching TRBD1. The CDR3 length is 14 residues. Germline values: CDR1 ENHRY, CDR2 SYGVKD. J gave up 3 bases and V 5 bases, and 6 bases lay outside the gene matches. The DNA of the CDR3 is TGTGCCATCAGTCAGACAGGGGAGGTCTACGAGCAGTACTTC. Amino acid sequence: CAISQTGEVYEQYF.

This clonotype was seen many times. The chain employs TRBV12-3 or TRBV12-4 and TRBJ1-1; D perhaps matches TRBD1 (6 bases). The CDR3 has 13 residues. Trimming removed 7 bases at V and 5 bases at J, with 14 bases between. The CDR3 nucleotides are TGTGCCAGCACCGGGGGGCTGAGAACTGAAGCTTTCTTT. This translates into CASTGGLRTEAFF.

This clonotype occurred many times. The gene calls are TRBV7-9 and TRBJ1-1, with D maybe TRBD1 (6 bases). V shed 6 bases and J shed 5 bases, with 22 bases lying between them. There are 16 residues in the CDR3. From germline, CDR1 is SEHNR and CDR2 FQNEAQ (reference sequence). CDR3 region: CASSLDKQGNPTEAFF. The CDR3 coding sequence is TGTGCCAGCAGTCTAGACAAACAGGGTAACCCAACTGAAGCTTTCTTT.

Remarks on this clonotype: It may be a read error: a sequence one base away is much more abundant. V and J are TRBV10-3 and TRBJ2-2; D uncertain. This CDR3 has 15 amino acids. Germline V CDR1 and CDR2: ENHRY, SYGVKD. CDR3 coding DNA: TGTGCCATCAGTAAGTCCGCACTGAACACCGGGGAGCTGTTTTTT. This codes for CAISKSALNTGELFF.

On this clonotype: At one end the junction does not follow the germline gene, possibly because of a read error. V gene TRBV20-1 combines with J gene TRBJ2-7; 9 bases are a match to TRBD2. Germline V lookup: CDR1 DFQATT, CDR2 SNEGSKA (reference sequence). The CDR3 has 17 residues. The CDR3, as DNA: TGCTGTGCTAGAGGACCCGGGACTAGCATCCTACCCTACGAGCAGTACTTC. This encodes CCARGPGTSILPYEQYF.

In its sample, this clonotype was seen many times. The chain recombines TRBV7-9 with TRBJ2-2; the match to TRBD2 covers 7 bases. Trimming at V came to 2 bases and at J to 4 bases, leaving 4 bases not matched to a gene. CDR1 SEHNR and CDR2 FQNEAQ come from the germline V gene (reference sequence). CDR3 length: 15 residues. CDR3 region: CASSLMIAGTGELFF. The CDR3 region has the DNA TGTGCCAGCAGCTTAATGATAGCGGGCACCGGGGAGCTGTTTTTT.

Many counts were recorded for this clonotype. CDR3 protein: CASSELTSGRAGKTQYF. DNA of the CDR3: TGTGCCAGCAGTGAATTAACTAGCGGGAGGGCCGGGAAGACCCAGTACTTC. The V and J genes are TRBV25-1 and TRBJ2-5; TRBD2 aligns across 13 bases. Germline V CDR1 and CDR2: MGHDK, SYGVNS. CDR3 length: 17 residues. The V segment lost 1 base and the J segment 6 bases; nucleotides outside the gene matches: 8.

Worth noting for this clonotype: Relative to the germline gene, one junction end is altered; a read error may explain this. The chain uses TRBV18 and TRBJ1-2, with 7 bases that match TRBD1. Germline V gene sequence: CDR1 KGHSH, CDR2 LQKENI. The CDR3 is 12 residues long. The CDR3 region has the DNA TGTGCCAGCTCACCCGGACAGGTCCCTTTGCTCTTC. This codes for CASSPGQVPLLF. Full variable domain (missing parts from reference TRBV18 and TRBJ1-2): NAGVMQNPRHLVRRRGQEARLRCSPMKGHSHVYWYRQLPEEGLKFMVYLQKENIIDESGMPKERFSAEFPKEGPSILRIQQVVRGDSAAYFCASSPGQVPLLFGSGTRLTVV.

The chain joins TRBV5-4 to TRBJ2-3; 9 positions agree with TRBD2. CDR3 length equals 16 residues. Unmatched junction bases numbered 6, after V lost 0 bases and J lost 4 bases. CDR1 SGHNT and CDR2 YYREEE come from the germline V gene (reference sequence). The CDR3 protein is CASSLDGGGASDTQYF. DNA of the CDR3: TGTGCCAGCAGCTTGGATGGCGGGGGGGCCTCAGATACGCAGTATTTT.

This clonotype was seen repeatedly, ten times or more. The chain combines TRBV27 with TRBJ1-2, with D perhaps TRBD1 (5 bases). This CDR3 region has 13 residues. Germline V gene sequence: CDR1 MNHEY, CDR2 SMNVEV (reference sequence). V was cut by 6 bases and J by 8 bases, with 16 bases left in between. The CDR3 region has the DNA TGTGCCAGCAGCCTGGGGGGGATCGGAGGCTACACCTTC. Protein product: CASSLGGIGGYTF.

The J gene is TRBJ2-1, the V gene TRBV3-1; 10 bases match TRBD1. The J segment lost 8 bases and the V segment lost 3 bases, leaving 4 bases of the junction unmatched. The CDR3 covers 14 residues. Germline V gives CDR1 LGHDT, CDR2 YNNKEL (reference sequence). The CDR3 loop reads CASSQDRGGYEQFF. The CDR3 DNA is TGTGCCAGCAGCCAGGACAGGGGGGGCTATGAGCAGTTCTTC.

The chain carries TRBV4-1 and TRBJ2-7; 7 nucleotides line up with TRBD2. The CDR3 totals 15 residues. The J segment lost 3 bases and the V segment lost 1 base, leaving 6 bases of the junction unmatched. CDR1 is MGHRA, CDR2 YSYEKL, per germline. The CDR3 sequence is CASSQVETSSYEQYF. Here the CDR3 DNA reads TGCGCCAGCAGCCAAGTGGAGACTAGCAGCTACGAGCAGTACTTC.

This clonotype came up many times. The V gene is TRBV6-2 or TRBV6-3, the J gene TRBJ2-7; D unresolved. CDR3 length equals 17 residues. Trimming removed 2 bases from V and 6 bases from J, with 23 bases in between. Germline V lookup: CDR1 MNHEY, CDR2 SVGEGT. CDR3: CASSYRWSKGKGSEQYF. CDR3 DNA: TGTGCCAGCAGTTACAGATGGAGTAAAGGGAAAGGAAGCGAGCAGTACTTC.

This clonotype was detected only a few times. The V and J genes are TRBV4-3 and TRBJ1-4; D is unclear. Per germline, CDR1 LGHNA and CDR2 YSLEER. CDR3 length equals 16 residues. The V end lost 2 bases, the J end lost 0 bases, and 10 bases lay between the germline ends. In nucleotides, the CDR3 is TGCGCCAGCAGCCAAAACCCGGCTACAACTAATGAAAAACTGTTTTTT. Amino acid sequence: CASSQNPATTNEKLFF.

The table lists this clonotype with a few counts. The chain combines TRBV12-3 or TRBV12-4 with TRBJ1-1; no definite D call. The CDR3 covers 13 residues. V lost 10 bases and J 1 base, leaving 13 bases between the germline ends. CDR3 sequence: CATELRPNTEAFF. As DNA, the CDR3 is TGTGCCACCGAACTTCGCCCGAACACTGAAGCTTTCTTT.

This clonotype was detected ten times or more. The CDR3 sequence is CASSYSPGTLNTGELFF. CDR3 nucleotide sequence: TGTGCCAGCAGTTACTCCCCCGGGACATTGAACACCGGGGAGCTGTTTTTT. The chain links TRBV6-5 to TRBJ2-2; weak D call: TRBD1 (6 bases). CDR1 MNHEY and CDR2 SVGAGI come from the germline V gene. Trimming removed 0 bases at V and 1 base at J, with 12 bases between. CDR3 length equals 17 residues.

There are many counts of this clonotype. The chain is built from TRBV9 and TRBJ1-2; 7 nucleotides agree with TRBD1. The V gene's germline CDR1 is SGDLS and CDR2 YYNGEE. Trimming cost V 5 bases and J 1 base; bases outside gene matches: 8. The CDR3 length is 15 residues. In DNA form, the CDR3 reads TGTGCCAGCAGAGGCGGACAGGAATATAACTATGGCTACACCTTC. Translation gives CASRGGQEYNYGYTF.

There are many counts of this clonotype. The CDR3 sequence is CSARDRVDPDTQYF. The CDR3 DNA follows: TGCAGTGCTAGAGACAGGGTCGACCCGGATACGCAGTATTTT. The V call is TRBV20-1, the J call TRBJ2-3; weak D call: TRBD1 (5 bases). Trimming pared 0 bases from V and 6 bases from J, leaving 13 bases between. Germline V gene data show CDR1 as DFQATT and CDR2 as SNEGSKA (reference sequence). The CDR3 covers 14 residues.

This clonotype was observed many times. CDR3 protein: CASSFSRGDEQFF. The CDR3 bases are TGTGCCAGCAGTTTCAGCAGGGGAGATGAGCAGTTCTTC. The gene calls are TRBV6-6 and TRBJ2-1; TRBD1 is a possible D gene (6 bases). V gave up 4 bases and J gave up 8 bases, with 12 bases separating them. The CDR3 has 13 amino acids. CDR1 and CDR2 (germline): MNHNY, SVGAGI (reference sequence).

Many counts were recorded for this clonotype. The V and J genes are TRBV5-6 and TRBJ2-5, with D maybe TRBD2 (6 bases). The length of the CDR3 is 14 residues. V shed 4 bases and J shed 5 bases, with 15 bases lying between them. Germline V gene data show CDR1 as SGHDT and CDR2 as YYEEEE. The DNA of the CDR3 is TGTGCCAGCAGCCCGGGCGGGATCGGTGAGACCCAGTACTTC. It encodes CASSPGGIGETQYF.

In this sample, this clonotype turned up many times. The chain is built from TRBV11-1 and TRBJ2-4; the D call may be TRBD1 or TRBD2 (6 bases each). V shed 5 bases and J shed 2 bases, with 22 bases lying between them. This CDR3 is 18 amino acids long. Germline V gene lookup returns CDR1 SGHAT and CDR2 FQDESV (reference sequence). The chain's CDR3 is CASSTGQGDRGPKNIQYF. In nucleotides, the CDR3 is TGTGCCAGCAGCACTGGACAAGGGGACCGGGGGCCCAAAAACATTCAGTACTTC.

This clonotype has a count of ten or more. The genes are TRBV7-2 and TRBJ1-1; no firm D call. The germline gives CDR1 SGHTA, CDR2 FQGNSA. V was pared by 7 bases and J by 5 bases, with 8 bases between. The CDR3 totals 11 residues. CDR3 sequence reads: CASMRETEAFF. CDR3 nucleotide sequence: TGTGCCAGCATGAGGGAGACTGAAGCTTTCTTT. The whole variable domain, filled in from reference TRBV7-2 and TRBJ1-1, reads GAGVSQSPSNKVTEKGKDVELRCDPISGHTALYWYRQSLGQGLEFLIYFQGNSAPDKSGLPSDRFSAERTGGSVSTLTIQRTQQEDSAVYLCASMRETEAFFGQGTRLTVV.

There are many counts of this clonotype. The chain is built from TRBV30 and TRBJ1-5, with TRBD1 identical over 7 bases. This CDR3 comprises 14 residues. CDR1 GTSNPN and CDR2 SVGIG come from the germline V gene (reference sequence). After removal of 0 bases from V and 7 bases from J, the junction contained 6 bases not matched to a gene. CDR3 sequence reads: CAWSVGGAGQPQHF. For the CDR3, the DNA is TGTGCCTGGAGTGTAGGGGGCGCAGGACAGCCCCAGCATTTT.

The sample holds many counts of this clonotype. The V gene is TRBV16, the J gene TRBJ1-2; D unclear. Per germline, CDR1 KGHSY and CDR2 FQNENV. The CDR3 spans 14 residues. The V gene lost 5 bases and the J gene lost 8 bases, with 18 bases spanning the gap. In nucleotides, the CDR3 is TGTGCCAGCAGCGATACGGGTGAAGTGAGAGGCTACACCTTC. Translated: CASSDTGEVRGYTF.

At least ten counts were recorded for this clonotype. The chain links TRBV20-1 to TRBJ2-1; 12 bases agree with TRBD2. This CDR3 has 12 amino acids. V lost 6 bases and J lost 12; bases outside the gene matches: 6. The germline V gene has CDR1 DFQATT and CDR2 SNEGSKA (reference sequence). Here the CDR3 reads CSAPSGGAGQFF. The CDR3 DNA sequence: TGCAGTGCCCCTAGCGGGGGGGCTGGGCAGTTCTTC.

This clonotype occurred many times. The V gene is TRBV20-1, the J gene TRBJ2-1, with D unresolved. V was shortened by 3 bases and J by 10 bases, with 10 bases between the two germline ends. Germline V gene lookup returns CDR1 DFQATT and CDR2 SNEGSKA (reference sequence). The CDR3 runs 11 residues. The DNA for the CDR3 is TGCAGTGCTAGTGGGCGACGAGAGCAGTTCTTC. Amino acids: CSASGRREQFF.